These T cell receptor beta chains were read from a single sample in a study of patients and donors after allogeneic stem cell transplantation. TCRdb reprocessed the RT-PCR reads via MiXCR and lists one record per CDR3 protein. The table shows about 1,600 distinct CDR3 sequences, with around 7.2% occurring only once. Sequences were obtained from blood, either unsorted or a sorted T cell fraction (not recorded which). These TCRs come from a human donor who was either an allogeneic HSCT recipient or a stem cell or donor lymphocyte infusion donor (not recorded which). It is not recorded whose cells these are; they may come from a transplant donor. Both conserved end residues are part of each CDR3. Fields, in order: J gene, D gene, clone size, V gene, CDR3 protein, CDR3 DNA. A D gene is named only where the DNA matches it firmly. The size of a clone is reported for some rows only, either as once, few or many, or as a class for expanded clones.

J: TRBJ1-2; D: NA; size: medium-sized; V: TRBV10-2; CDR3: CASSDSAGYTF; DNA: TGCGCCAGCTCCGATAGCGCTGGCTACACCTTC
J: TRBJ2-1; D: TRBD1; size: medium-sized; V: TRBV5-1; CDR3: CASSRDRVDNEQFF; DNA: TGCGCCAGCAGCCGCGACAGGGTCGACAATGAGCAGTTCTTC
J: TRBJ2-1; D: TRBD2; size: large; V: TRBV10-3; CDR3: CAISGSGDHEQFF; DNA: TGTGCCATCAGTGGTAGCGGGGACCATGAGCAGTTCTTC
J: TRBJ1-2; D: NA; size: NA; V: TRBV6-1; CDR3: CASRAGTDYGYTF; DNA: TGTGCCAGCAGGGCCGGGACGGACTATGGCTACACCTTC
J: TRBJ2-3; D: TRBD1; size: NA; V: TRBV7-6; CDR3: CASIPVDRATDTQYF; DNA: TGTGCCAGCATCCCGGTGGACAGGGCCACAGATACGCAGTATTTT
J: TRBJ2-7; D: NA; size: medium-sized; V: TRBV5-1; CDR3: CASSATSSYEQYF; DNA: TGCGCCAGCAGCGCGACCAGCTCCTACGAGCAGTACTTC
J: TRBJ2-5; D: TRBD2; size: NA; V: TRBV20-1; CDR3: CSARDWSGNQETQYF; DNA: TGCAGTGCTAGAGATTGGAGCGGGAACCAAGAGACCCAGTACTTC
J: TRBJ2-1; D: TRBD1; size: large; V: TRBV5-1; CDR3: CASSLEGGPLDEQFF; DNA: TGCGCCAGCAGCTTGGAAGGGGGCCCCCTCGATGAGCAGTTCTTC
J: TRBJ1-5; D: NA; size: few; V: TRBV2; CDR3: CASSEHLNQPQHF; DNA: TGTGCCAGCAGTGAACACTTGAATCAGCCCCAGCATTTT
J: TRBJ1-2; D: TRBD1; size: medium-sized; V: TRBV10-2; CDR3: CASSPGTGYGYTF; DNA: TGCGCCAGCAGTCCCGGGACAGGGTATGGCTACACCTTC
J: TRBJ2-1; D: TRBD2; size: medium-sized; V: TRBV7-3; CDR3: CASSPLAGGLGEQFF; DNA: TGTGCCAGCAGCCCGCTAGCGGGGGGCCTCGGTGAGCAGTTCTTC
J: TRBJ2-3; D: NA; size: few; V: TRBV19; CDR3: CASSMTGVTDTQYF; DNA: TGTGCCAGTAGTATGACTGGAGTCACAGATACGCAGTATTTT
J: TRBJ1-2; D: NA; size: medium-sized; V: TRBV29-1; CDR3: CSVETGPYGYTF; DNA: TGCAGCGTTGAGACAGGACCCTATGGCTACACCTTC
J: TRBJ2-5; D: NA; size: medium-sized; V: TRBV5-1; CDR3: CASTADAGGEETQYF; DNA: TGCGCCAGCACCGCCGATGCAGGAGGAGAAGAGACCCAGTACTTC
J: TRBJ2-5; D: NA; size: NA; V: TRBV5-1; CDR3: CASSLGSGETQYF; DNA: TGCGCCAGCAGCTTGGGGTCGGGGGAGACCCAGTACTTC
J: TRBJ2-7; D: TRBD2; size: NA; V: TRBV5-6; CDR3: CASSLVTSGKTYEQYF; DNA: TGTGCCAGCAGCTTGGTGACTAGCGGAAAAACCTACGAGCAGTACTTC
J: TRBJ2-3; D: TRBD2; size: medium-sized; V: TRBV30; CDR3: CAWSLAGVNTDTQYF; DNA: TGTGCCTGGTCCTTAGCGGGAGTGAACACAGATACGCAGTATTTT
J: TRBJ2-3; D: TRBD2; size: NA; V: TRBV5-5; CDR3: CASGEGADTQYF; DNA: TGTGCCAGCGGGGAGGGAGCAGATACGCAGTATTTT
J: TRBJ1-1; D: NA; size: medium-sized; V: TRBV7-9; CDR3: CASTGRERSMNTEAFF; DNA: TGTGCCAGCACCGGCCGGGAGCGGAGCATGAACACTGAAGCTTTCTTT
J: TRBJ2-5; D: NA; size: medium-sized; V: TRBV11-2; CDR3: CASSLNRDQETQYF; DNA: TGTGCCAGCAGCTTAAACAGGGACCAAGAGACCCAGTACTTC
J: TRBJ2-7; D: TRBD2; size: medium-sized; V: TRBV7-2; CDR3: CASSLRASGGDEQYF; DNA: TGTGCCAGCAGCTTAAGGGCTAGCGGGGGTGACGAGCAGTACTTC
J: TRBJ2-7; D: NA; size: medium-sized; V: TRBV10-3; CDR3: CAISGGYEQYF; DNA: TGTGCCATCAGTGGGGGCTACGAGCAGTACTTC
J: TRBJ2-4; D: NA; size: few; V: TRBV6-2/TRBV6-3; CDR3: CASSYEAKGNIQYF; DNA: TGTGCCAGCAGTTACGAGGCCAAGGGGAACATTCAGTACTTC
J: TRBJ2-1; D: TRBD2; size: large; V: TRBV20-1; CDR3: CSALADNEQFF; DNA: TGCAGTGCTCTAGCGGACAATGAGCAGTTCTTC
J: TRBJ2-1; D: TRBD2; size: large; V: TRBV7-3; CDR3: CASSRTSGGNEQFF; DNA: TGTGCCAGCAGCCGGACTAGCGGAGGCAATGAGCAGTTCTTC
J: TRBJ1-5; D: NA; size: NA; V: TRBV5-1; CDR3: CASSLEGDSNQPQHF; DNA: TGCGCCAGCAGCTTGGAGGGGGATAGCAATCAGCCCCAGCATTTT
J: TRBJ2-5; D: TRBD1; size: large; V: TRBV5-5; CDR3: CASSSGQVRETQYF; DNA: TGTGCCAGCAGCTCGGGACAGGTCAGGGAGACCCAGTACTTC
J: TRBJ2-2; D: TRBD1; size: few; V: TRBV7-6; CDR3: CASSQQGAPNTGELFF; DNA: TGTGCCAGCAGCCAACAGGGGGCCCCGAACACCGGGGAGCTGTTTTTT
J: TRBJ2-7; D: NA; size: medium-sized; V: TRBV7-3; CDR3: CASGSAGQSEQYF; DNA: TGTGCCAGCGGATCCGCAGGGCAGAGCGAGCAGTACTTC
J: TRBJ1-2; D: TRBD1; size: medium-sized; V: TRBV5-6; CDR3: CASSAGTGGHGYTF; DNA: TGTGCCAGCAGCGCCGGGACAGGGGGTCATGGCTACACCTTC
J: TRBJ2-1; D: NA; size: medium-sized; V: TRBV4-1; CDR3: CASSQEGSPNEQFF; DNA: TGCGCCAGCAGCCAAGAAGGTAGTCCCAATGAGCAGTTCTTC
J: TRBJ2-1; D: TRBD2; size: medium-sized; V: TRBV24-1; CDR3: CATSVKGGGRNNEQFF; DNA: TGTGCCACCAGTGTGAAAGGCGGGGGGAGAAACAATGAGCAGTTCTTC
J: TRBJ2-7; D: NA; size: few; V: TRBV6-5; CDR3: CASGQGGIAYEQYF; DNA: TGTGCCAGCGGCCAAGGAGGGATCGCCTACGAGCAGTACTTC
J: TRBJ2-3; D: TRBD2; size: few; V: TRBV20-1; CDR3: CKPGLAGPVSTDTQYF; DNA: TGCAAACCGGGACTAGCGGGTCCTGTCAGCACAGATACGCAGTATTTT
J: TRBJ1-1; D: NA; size: few; V: TRBV5-6; CDR3: CASSLDSYTEAFF; DNA: TGTGCCAGCAGCTTGGACAGTTACACTGAAGCTTTCTTT
J: TRBJ2-1; D: TRBD2; size: few; V: TRBV7-2; CDR3: CASRGRGYEQFF; DNA: TGTGCCAGCCGCGGGAGGGGGTATGAGCAGTTCTTC